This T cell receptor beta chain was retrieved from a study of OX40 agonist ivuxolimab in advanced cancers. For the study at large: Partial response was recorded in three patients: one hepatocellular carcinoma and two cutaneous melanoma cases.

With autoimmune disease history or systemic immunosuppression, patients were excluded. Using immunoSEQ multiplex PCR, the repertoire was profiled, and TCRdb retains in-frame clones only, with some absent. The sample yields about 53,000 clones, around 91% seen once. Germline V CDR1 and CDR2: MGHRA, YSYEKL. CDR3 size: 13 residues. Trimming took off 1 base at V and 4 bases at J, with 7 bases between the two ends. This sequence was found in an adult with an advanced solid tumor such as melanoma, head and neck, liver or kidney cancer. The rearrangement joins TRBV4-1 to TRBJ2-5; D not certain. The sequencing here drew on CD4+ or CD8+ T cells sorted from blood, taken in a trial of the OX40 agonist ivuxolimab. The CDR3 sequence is CASSQVYGETQYF. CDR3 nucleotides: TGCGCCAGCAGCCAAGTCTACGGAGAGACCCAGTACTTC.